The 30 T cell receptor beta chains in this list originate from one sample, sequenced in a study of shared clonotypes between healthy human individuals. TCRdb's copy holds only in-frame clones and misses some; the assay was immunoSEQ multiplex PCR. The data hold 2,100,000 or so clones, with under 97% observed a single time. Material: naive CD4+ T cells sorted from blood. Subset reported: CD45RA+ positively selected. The receptors come from a man aged 18 to 29 in good health.

This clone was found a few times. V usage is TRBV28 and J usage is TRBJ1-2, with D possibly being TRBD1 (6 bases). The V end lost 2 bases, the J end lost 8 bases, and 18 bases lay between the germline ends. The germline V gene encodes CDR1 MDHEN and CDR2 SYDVKM. The CDR3 spans 15 residues. DNA of the CDR3: TGTGCCAGCAGTTTAGCATTTATGGCAGGGGAGGGCTACACCTTC. Translating it yields CASSLAFMAGEGYTF.

The genes are TRBV2 and TRBJ1-6; weak D call: TRBD1 (5 bases). Between the trimmed V and J ends, which lost 6 bases and 5 bases, there was a span of 11 bases. Germline assignment: CDR1 SNHLY and CDR2 FYNNEI. The CDR3 covers 14 residues. CDR3 residues: CASSADRNNSPLHF. In DNA, the CDR3 is TGTGCCAGCAGCGCCGACAGAAATAATTCACCCCTCCACTTT.

This clone came up once. The chain links TRBV30 to TRBJ2-5; 9 positions agree with TRBD2. Germline lookup yields CDR1 GTSNPN and CDR2 SVGIG (reference sequence). There are 13 residues in the CDR3. V lost 7 bases and J lost 5; bases outside the gene matches: 8. The CDR3 is CASQREVWETQYF. CDR3 DNA: TGTGCCTCTCAGCGGGAGGTGTGGGAGACCCAGTACTTC.

This clone was counted once. The V and J genes are TRBV6-5 and TRBJ1-5; D possibly corresponds to TRBD1 (6 bases). The germline gives CDR1 MNHEY, CDR2 SVGAGI. CDR3 length equals 16 residues. With 4 bases removed from V and 2 bases from J, the gap between germline ends came to 15 bases. The CDR3 loop is CASSSRQVGGNQPQHF. In nucleotides, the CDR3 is TGTGCCAGCAGTTCTCGACAGGTGGGGGGCAATCAGCCCCAGCATTTT.

This clone was detected once. The sample carries other DNA sequences with the same CDR3. The chain carries TRBV29-1 and TRBJ1-2; D gene uncertain. Germline assignment: CDR1 SQVTM and CDR2 ANQGSEA. This CDR3 has 12 residues. Trimming removed 1 base at V and 4 bases at J, with 7 bases between. CDR3 in amino acids: CSVEGVSYGYTF. The CDR3, as DNA: TGCAGCGTTGAAGGGGTTAGCTATGGCTACACCTTC.

This sequence joins TRBV19 and TRBJ1-1; TRBD1 agrees at 7 bases. CDR1 and CDR2 from the germline V gene are LNHDA and SQIVND (reference sequence). The CDR3 length is 15 residues. The V and J ends lost 1 base and 4 bases, in that order; junction bases with no gene match: 6. The CDR3 is CASSIGQGMGTEAFF. CDR3 nucleotides: TGTGCCAGTAGTATAGGACAGGGAATGGGCACTGAAGCTTTCTTT. Full variable domain (rest looked up from reference TRBV19 and TRBJ1-1): DGGITQSPKYLFRKEGQNVTLSCEQNLNHDAMYWYRQDPGQGLRLIYYSQIVNDFQKGDIAEGYSVSREKKESFPLTVTSAQKNPTAFYLCASSIGQGMGTEAFFGQGTRLTVV.

CDR3 region: CAIRAGTENTEAFF. The CDR3 bases are TGTGCCATCAGAGCCGGGACAGAGAACACTGAAGCTTTCTTT. The chain joins TRBV10-3 to TRBJ1-1; 7 bases line up with TRBD1. The CDR3 length is 14 residues. CDR1 and CDR2 from the germline V gene are ENHRY and SYGVKD. Losses at the gene ends were 6 bases for V and 1 base for J; bases not matched to a gene: 5.

The chain couples TRBV5-5 to TRBJ2-2; the D is unclear. Germline values: CDR1 SGHKS, CDR2 YYEKEE (reference sequence). The CDR3 runs to 13 residues. Trimming stripped 4 bases from V and 6 bases from J, with 10 bases between. The CDR3 region is CASSKTVAGELFF. The CDR3 coding sequence is TGTGCCAGCAGCAAAACAGTAGCCGGGGAGCTGTTTTTT.

The chain is built from TRBV28 and TRBJ2-1, with 9 bases aligning to TRBD1. The germline V gene has CDR1 MDHEN and CDR2 SYDVKM. The CDR3 length is 15 residues. J was trimmed by 2 bases and V by 9 bases; bases with no gene match: 8. CDR3: CASIGGQGTYNEQFF. In nucleotides, the CDR3 is TGTGCCAGTATCGGCGGACAGGGGACCTACAATGAGCAGTTCTTC.

The chain has TRBV25-1 and TRBJ1-1, with D possibly being TRBD1 (5 bases). From germline, CDR1 is MGHDK and CDR2 SYGVNS. The CDR3 is 13 residues long. V lost 4 bases to trimming and J lost 11 bases, with 17 bases between them. Here the CDR3 reads CASSAGGSGSAFF. Here the CDR3 DNA reads TGTGCCAGCAGTGCGGGGGGGTCAGGGTCGGCTTTCTTT. The complete variable domain, with remaining parts taken from reference TRBV25-1 and TRBJ1-1, reads EADIYQTPRYLVIGTGKKITLECSQTMGHDKMYWYQQDPGMELHLIHYSYGVNSTEKGDLSSESTVSRIRTEHFPLTLESARPSHTSQYLCASSAGGSGSAFFGQGTRLTVV.

A word on this clone: The sample holds other DNA sequences that translate to the same CDR3. The chain combines TRBV20-1 with TRBJ1-2; D is undetermined. This CDR3 has 11 amino acids. V was cut by 6 bases and J by 4 bases, with 9 bases left in between. The germline V gene has CDR1 DFQATT and CDR2 SNEGSKA (reference sequence). The CDR3 is CSARRGYGYTF. The CDR3, as DNA: TGCAGTGCCCGCCGGGGCTATGGCTACACCTTC.

This chain joins TRBV7-9 and TRBJ2-7; 7 nucleotides agree with TRBD1. The CDR3 runs 15 residues. V gave up 5 bases and J gave up 2 bases; unmatched junction bases: 9. Germline CDR1 reads SEHNR; CDR2 reads FQNEAQ (reference sequence). CDR3 sequence reads: CASSQPGQGAYEQYF. The DNA of the CDR3 is TGTGCCAGCAGCCAGCCTGGGCAGGGGGCCTACGAGCAGTACTTC.

This clone was detected a few times. This rearrangement joins TRBV6-1 to TRBJ2-5; TRBD2 agrees at 11 bases. The germline gives CDR1 MNHNS, CDR2 SASEGT. With 2 bases clipped from V and 1 base from J, the junction kept 12 bases outside the gene matches. The length of the CDR3 is 19 residues. CDR3 loop: CASSEYRYQLAGVQETQYF. CDR3 coding DNA: TGTGCCAGCAGTGAATATCGGTATCAACTAGCGGGAGTCCAAGAGACCCAGTACTTC.

The chain uses TRBV27 and TRBJ1-6, with D possibly matching TRBD1 (5 bases). Germline CDR1 MNHEY, CDR2 SMNVEV (reference sequence). The V gene lost 1 base and the J gene lost 2 bases, with 15 bases spanning the gap. CDR3 length: 18 residues. The CDR3 DNA reads as TGTGCCAGCAGTTTATGGGGGGGGGATGGGGCCTATAATTCACCCCTCCACTTT. Its translation is CASSLWGGDGAYNSPLHF.

The chain links TRBV11-2 to TRBJ1-1; D gene unclear. CDR3 length: 12 amino acids. Deletions cut 6 bases from V and 7 bases from J, with 12 bases between. Per the germline V gene, CDR1 is SGHAT and CDR2 is FQNNGV. CDR3 bases: TGTGCCAGCAGTTGGACTGGAGGTGAAGCTTTCTTT. Translating gives CASSWTGGEAFF.

The V and J genes are TRBV19 and TRBJ1-1; D might be TRBD1 (6 bases). CDR3 size: 11 residues. Germline V CDR1 and CDR2: LNHDA, SQIVND (reference sequence). Trimming shortened V by 9 bases and J by 6 bases, and 11 bases separated the two germline ends. The CDR3 sequence: CARPDSPEAFF. The CDR3 bases are TGTGCCAGACCGGACAGCCCTGAAGCTTTCTTT.

This chain connects TRBV29-1 to TRBJ1-2; 7 bases line up with TRBD1. J lost 6 bases, V lost 6 bases, and 10 bases had no gene match. This CDR3 comprises 13 residues. CDR1 SQVTM and CDR2 ANQGSEA come from the germline V gene. CDR3 amino acids: CSVDVRDSDGYTF. The CDR3 DNA reads as TGCAGCGTGGATGTACGGGACAGCGATGGCTACACCTTC.

This clone was detected only once. J is TRBJ2-7 and V is TRBV7-2, with 8 nucleotides matching TRBD2. This CDR3 has 14 amino acids. V gave up 1 base and J gave up 4 bases; unmatched junction bases: 3. The germline V gene encodes CDR1 SGHTA and CDR2 FQGNSA. Here the CDR3 DNA reads TGTGCCAGCAGCTTAGAGGCTAGCGGGTACGAGCAGTACTTC. This gives the protein CASSLEASGYEQYF.

The CDR3 sequence is CASSLRVSNQPQHF. The CDR3 DNA sequence: TGTGCCAGCAGTTTAAGGGTTAGCAATCAGCCCCAGCATTTT. The chain links TRBV27 to TRBJ1-5; D is uncertain. Trimming took off 2 bases at V and 0 bases at J, with 5 bases between the two ends. The germline V gene has CDR1 MNHEY and CDR2 SMNVEV (reference sequence). CDR3 length equals 14 residues.

The chain uses TRBV5-1 and TRBJ1-2, with 9 bases fitting TRBD1. The germline V gene encodes CDR1 SGHRS and CDR2 YFSETQ. Trimming at V came to 0 bases and at J to 3 bases, leaving 6 bases not matched to a gene. The CDR3 extends over 16 amino acids. In DNA form, the CDR3 reads TGCGCCAGCAGCTTGGCCGGGACAGGGAAAGACTATGGCTACACCTTC. Translation: CASSLAGTGKDYGYTF.

This chain joins TRBV7-2 and TRBJ1-6; no clear D. The CDR3 has 16 amino acids. CDR1 SGHTA and CDR2 FQGNSA come from the germline V gene. The V end was cut by 7 bases, the J end by 10 bases, with 23 bases between. CDR3 DNA: TGTGCCAGCACCGCTCCCCCGGACGTCGGGGAGTCACCCCTCCACTTT. Encoded protein: CASTAPPDVGESPLHF.

The CDR3 region has the DNA TGTGCCAGCAGCTCAACCCCAGAATACGAGCAGTACTTC. Translation gives CASSSTPEYEQYF. The chain combines TRBV7-3 with TRBJ2-7; D is uncertain. Germline V gene lookup returns CDR1 SGHTA and CDR2 FQGTGA. This CDR3 is built from 13 residues. Trimming removed 4 bases from V and 4 bases from J, with 11 bases in between.

This chain connects TRBV28 to TRBJ2-3; no clear D gene. From germline, CDR1 is MDHEN and CDR2 SYDVKM. V was shortened by 5 bases and J by 2 bases, with 8 bases between the two germline ends. The CDR3 totals 13 residues. The CDR3 protein is CASSRHATDTQYF. Written as DNA, the CDR3 is TGTGCCAGCAGTCGGCACGCCACAGATACGCAGTATTTT.

The chain has TRBV7-2 and TRBJ2-3, with TRBD1 matching 11 bases. The V and J ends lost 1 base and 4 bases, in that order; junction bases with no gene match: 7. This CDR3 has 17 residues. Germline V gene sequence: CDR1 SGHTA, CDR2 FQGNSA. The DNA of the CDR3 is TGTGCCAGCAGCTTAGATTGGACAGGGGGCCGCGCAGATACGCAGTATTTT. Its protein product is CASSLDWTGGRADTQYF.

This chain joins TRBV7-2 and TRBJ1-2, with unresolved D. The germline V and J ends were trimmed by 5 bases and 4 bases, with 14 bases remaining between them. The CDR3 loop spans 14 amino acids. From germline, CDR1 is SGHTA and CDR2 FQGNSA. Written as DNA, the CDR3 is TGTGCCAGCAGCCCATCAAGGGCCTCCTATGGCTACACCTTC. Protein sequence: CASSPSRASYGYTF.

The CDR3 bases are TGTGCCTGGAGTGTAAAGGGGACGAACACTGAAGCTTTCTTT. This encodes CAWSVKGTNTEAFF. The genes are TRBV30 and TRBJ1-1; possible D gene TRBD1, 5 bases. Germline V CDR1 and CDR2: GTSNPN, SVGIG (reference sequence). The CDR3 contains 14 residues. Trimming cost V 0 bases and J 1 base, with 9 bases left between them.

This chain uses TRBV2 with TRBJ1-1; 7 bases match TRBD1. Germline values: CDR1 SNHLY, CDR2 FYNNEI. The length of the CDR3 is 15 residues. The J segment lost 0 bases and the V segment lost 4 bases, leaving 5 bases of the junction unmatched. The CDR3: CASSGQGLLNTEAFF. The CDR3 DNA sequence: TGTGCCAGCAGTGGACAGGGACTGCTGAACACTGAAGCTTTCTTT.

The chain links TRBV19 to TRBJ1-6, with 10 bases identical to TRBD1. The CDR3 length is 14 residues. CDR1 is LNHDA, CDR2 SQIVND, per germline (reference sequence). V lost 8 bases and J lost 9; bases outside the gene matches: 7. CDR3 in amino acids: CASFPGQGTSPLHF. The DNA for the CDR3 is TGTGCCAGTTTCCCGGGACAGGGGACTTCACCCCTCCACTTT. The full variable domain, its missing parts supplied by reference TRBV19 and TRBJ1-6, is DGGITQSPKYLFRKEGQNVTLSCEQNLNHDAMYWYRQDPGQGLRLIYYSQIVNDFQKGDIAEGYSVSREKKESFPLTVTSAQKNPTAFYLCASFPGQGTSPLHFGNGTRLTVT.

The rearrangement links TRBV28 to TRBJ1-2; the D gene is possibly TRBD1 (5 bases). The germline V and J ends were trimmed by 7 bases and 6 bases, with 21 bases remaining between them. Germline values: CDR1 MDHEN, CDR2 SYDVKM. This CDR3 has 15 amino acids. CDR3 region: CASNSGQLSSNGYTF. CDR3 DNA sequence: TGTGCCAGCAATTCGGGGCAGTTAAGTTCTAATGGCTACACCTTC.

The V call is TRBV9, the J call TRBJ1-6; D is unclear. Germline V gives CDR1 SGDLS, CDR2 YYNGEE. V gave up 4 bases and J gave up 11 bases, with 16 bases separating them. This CDR3 region has 14 residues. CDR3 region: CASSPGEGRPPLHF. CDR3 DNA sequence: TGTGCCAGCAGCCCCGGGGAGGGAAGGCCACCCCTCCACTTT.